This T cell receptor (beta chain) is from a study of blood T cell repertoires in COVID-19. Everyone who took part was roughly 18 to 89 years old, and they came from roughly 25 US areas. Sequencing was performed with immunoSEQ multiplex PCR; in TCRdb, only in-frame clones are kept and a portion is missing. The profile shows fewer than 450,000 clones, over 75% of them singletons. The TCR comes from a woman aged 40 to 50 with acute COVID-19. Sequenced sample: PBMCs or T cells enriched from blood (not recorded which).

CDR3 amino acids: CASSLGTSGTEAFF. The CDR3 DNA follows: TGCGCCAGCAGCTTGGGGACATCCGGCACTGAAGCTTTCTTT. The chain carries TRBV5-1 and TRBJ1-1, with D perhaps matching TRBD1 (5 bases). The CDR3 spans 14 residues. Germline CDR1 reads SGHRS; CDR2 reads YFSETQ. V lost 0 bases to trimming and J lost 4 bases, with 10 bases between them.